The clone carrying this TCR beta chain was counted a few times. The antigen remains undetermined. This sample was included in a study of T cell responses to AZD1222 COVID-19 vaccine. Study-wide points: Clonal diversity was possibly underestimated; the donors were predominantly white British and more often female. The study reported that nearly half of spike-specific TCRs target unmutated variant regions. Baseline testing showed seropositivity in only six AZD1222 recipients. The study sampled repertoires only after the peak T cell response.

The table came from immunoSEQ multiplex PCR; TCRdb's copy has only in-frame clones and leaves some out. The sample holds roughly 100,000 clones, about 81% seen once. CDR3 size: 15 residues. The ends were cut back, 0 bases at V and 6 bases at J, with 12 bases in the middle. Germline V CDR1 and CDR2: LGHDT, YNNKEL (reference sequence). The source is an adult who received the AZD1222 COVID-19 vaccine. The rearrangement joins TRBV3-1 (or the pseudogene TRBV3-2) to TRBJ1-5, with D possibly TRBD1 on 6 matching bases. Sequenced material: peripheral blood, taken 28 days after the second AZD1222 dose. Here the CDR3 DNA reads TGTGCCAGCAGCCAAGAGGGGGCTGGCGGTCAGCCCCAGCATTTT. It codes for CASSQEGAGGQPQHF.